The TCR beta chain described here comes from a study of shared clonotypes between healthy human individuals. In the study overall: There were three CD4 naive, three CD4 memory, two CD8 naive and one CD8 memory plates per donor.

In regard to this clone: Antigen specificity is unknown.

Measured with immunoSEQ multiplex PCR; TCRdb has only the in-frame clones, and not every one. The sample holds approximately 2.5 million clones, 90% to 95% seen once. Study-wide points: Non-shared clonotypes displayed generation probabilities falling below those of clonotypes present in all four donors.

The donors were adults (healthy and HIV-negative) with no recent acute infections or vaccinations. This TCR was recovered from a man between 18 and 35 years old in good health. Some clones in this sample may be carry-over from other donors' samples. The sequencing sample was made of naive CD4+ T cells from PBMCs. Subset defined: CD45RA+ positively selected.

The CDR3 bases are TGTGCCAGCAGCCAGGCAGGGGGGCGCTTGGGGACCCAGTACTTC. Translated: CASSQAGGRLGTQYF. This chain links TRBV7-2 with TRBJ2-5, with a weak D call TRBD1 (7 bases). In germline, CDR1 is SGHTA, CDR2 FQGNSA. V lost 5 bases to trimming and J lost 7 bases, with 20 bases between them. The CDR3 totals 15 residues.